This entry lists 10 T cell receptor beta chains sequenced from one sample in a study of shared clonotypes between healthy human individuals. This table comes from immunoSEQ multiplex PCR, and its TCRdb copy is limited to in-frame clones, with some not included. Of about 2.4 million clones in the sample, roughly 93% were seen once. The sample taken for sequencing was naive CD4+ T cells from PBMCs. Documented subset: CD45RA+ positively selected. These receptors all stem from a man younger than 35 in good health. Some clones in this sample may be carry-over from other donors' samples.

This chain links TRBV10-3 with TRBJ2-1; TRBD2 matches 7 bases. Germline values: CDR1 ENHRY, CDR2 SYGVKD. The V gene end was trimmed by 7 bases and the J gene end by 8 bases; junction bases not matched to a gene: 14. The CDR3 has 15 residues. The CDR3 DNA follows: TGTGCCATCAATCGTGGGGGGGAGGGTGTAGATGAGCAGTTCTTC. Its protein product is CAINRGGEGVDEQFF.

Remarks on this clone: Other DNA sequences of this sample code for an identical CDR3. The gene calls are TRBV19 and TRBJ2-7; tentatively, D is TRBD1 (5 bases). Germline loops: CDR1 LNHDA, CDR2 SQIVND (reference sequence). V lost 3 bases to trimming and J lost 1 base, with 13 bases between them. The CDR3 is 15 residues long. This CDR3 reads CASSILAGPSYEQYF. The CDR3 bases are TGTGCCAGTAGTATTCTCGCAGGGCCTTCCTACGAGCAGTACTTC. Full variable domain (remainder filled in from reference TRBV19 and TRBJ2-7): DGGITQSPKYLFRKEGQNVTLSCEQNLNHDAMYWYRQDPGQGLRLIYYSQIVNDFQKGDIAEGYSVSREKKESFPLTVTSAQKNPTAFYLCASSILAGPSYEQYFGPGTRLTVT.

A single count supports this clone. The V gene is TRBV10-3, the J gene TRBJ2-7; 13 positions agree with TRBD2. The germline CDR1 and CDR2 sequences are ENHRY and SYGVKD. After removal of 6 bases from V and 3 bases from J, the junction contained 5 bases not matched to a gene. CDR3 length: 15 amino acids. The CDR3 loop reads CAIRETSGRNYEQYF. Written as DNA, the CDR3 is TGTGCCATCAGGGAGACTAGCGGGAGGAACTACGAGCAGTACTTC.

A word on this clone: The identical CDR3 is also encoded by other nucleotide sequences in the sample. The rearrangement joins TRBV5-1 to TRBJ1-6; 7 positions agree with TRBD1. This CDR3 region has 14 residues. Germline V CDR1 and CDR2: SGHRS, YFSETQ. V shed 0 bases and J 7 bases; nucleotides not matched to a gene: 1. The CDR3 region has the DNA TGCGCCAGCAGCTTGGGACAGGGCAATTCACCCCTCCACTTT. Residues: CASSLGQGNSPLHF.

The V and J genes are TRBV29-1 and TRBJ1-5; the D gene is possibly TRBD1 (5 bases). The V gene's germline CDR1 is SQVTM and CDR2 ANQGSEA. V was cut by 7 bases and J by 1 base, with 14 bases left in between. The CDR3 runs to 14 residues. The DNA for the CDR3 is TGCAGCGCAAGATTTGGGGGGAGCAATCAGCCCCAGCATTTT. It yields the protein CSARFGGSNQPQHF.

This chain's CDR3 is CASFSGNTIYF. As DNA, the CDR3 is TGTGCCAGCTTCTCTGGAAACACCATATATTTT. The chain couples TRBV6-6 to TRBJ1-3, with D hard to call. This CDR3 has 11 amino acids. The germline V gene encodes CDR1 MNHNY and CDR2 SVGAGI (reference sequence). Trimming took 8 bases from V and 0 from J, leaving 2 bases between them.

This clone came up a few times. The chain couples TRBV28 to TRBJ1-2; no clear D. This CDR3 has 13 residues. The V end was cut by 3 bases, the J end by 7 bases, with 12 bases between. Germline-derived CDR1 and CDR2 are MDHEN and SYDVKM. The CDR3 loop is CASSFADTSGYTF. In DNA form, the CDR3 reads TGTGCCAGCAGTTTCGCCGACACCAGTGGCTACACCTTC.

J is TRBJ2-1 and V is TRBV15; TRBD1 or TRBD2 may be the D gene (5 bases each). The CDR3 has 16 residues. The V gene lost 3 bases and the J gene lost 6 bases, with 18 bases spanning the gap. Germline V lookup: CDR1 LNHNV, CDR2 YYDKDF (reference sequence). The CDR3 DNA sequence: TGTGCCACCAGCAGGAAGGGCCTCTGGGACCCCAATGAGCAGTTCTTC. Translating it yields CATSRKGLWDPNEQFF.

The chain carries TRBV19 and TRBJ2-1; TRBD2 matches 11 bases. Trimming took 5 bases from V and 5 from J; bases not matched to a gene: 5. This CDR3 comprises 15 residues. Germline CDR1 and CDR2: LNHDA and SQIVND (reference sequence). CDR3 sequence reads: CASSSIAGGDNEQFF. Written as DNA, the CDR3 is TGTGCCAGTAGTTCTATAGCGGGAGGGGACAATGAGCAGTTCTTC.

J is TRBJ2-1 and V is TRBV7-9; the match to TRBD2 covers 9 bases. The trim removed 2 bases at V and 5 bases at J, leaving 4 bases unmatched. Germline CDR1 and CDR2: SEHNR and FQNEAQ (reference sequence). The CDR3 totals 15 residues. The CDR3 region has the DNA TGTGCCAGCAGCTTACTCGCGGGAGGGCACAATGAGCAGTTCTTC. Its translation is CASSLLAGGHNEQFF.